The rows below give T cell receptor beta chains drawn from one sample of a study of Graves' ophthalmopathy and Graves' hyperthyroidism. TCRdb fed the multiplex PCR reads into MiXCR, producing one record per CDR3 protein. The sample records approximately 540,000 distinct CDR3 sequences, 35% to 45% being singletons. Sequencing was performed on peripheral blood or thyroid tissue (not recorded which). Receptors were obtained from an adult man with Graves' hyperthyroidism. CDR3s include the opening cysteine and the closing phenylalanine or tryptophan. Fields, in order: D gene, J gene, V gene, clone size, CDR3 protein, CDR3 DNA. The D gene is left open where the match is weak. Clone sizes are given selectively: once, few, many, or a class where the clone is expanded.

>-|TRBJ2-2|TRBV4-1|once
CASSQVGRAGELFF
TGCGCCAGCAGCCAAGTGGGTAGGGCCGGGGAGCTGTTTTTT
>-|TRBJ1-6|TRBV7-6|-
CASSRGEGGGSSPLHF
TGTGCCAGCAGCCGGGGGGAGGGTGGAGGGAGTTCACCCCTCCACTTT
>-|TRBJ2-2|TRBV6-6|many
CASSREPTGELFF
TGTGCCAGCAGCCGCGAACCCACCGGGGAGCTGTTTTTT
>TRBD1|TRBJ1-6|TRBV9|-
CASSRGQGPNSPLHF
TGTGCCAGCAGCAGGGGACAGGGGCCTAATTCACCCCTCCACTTT
>-|TRBJ1-5|TRBV20-1|-
CSARDPSGVSNQPQHF
TGCAGTGCTAGAGATCCCAGCGGGGTTAGCAATCAGCCCCAGCATTTT
>-|TRBJ2-7|TRBV7-6|once
CASSFRTSGGEQYF
TGTGCCAGCAGTTTCCGGACGTCAGGAGGAGAGCAGTACTTC
>TRBD1|TRBJ1-4|TRBV9|-
CASSVAGDRAEEKLFF
TGTGCCAGCAGCGTAGCTGGGGACAGGGCTGAGGAAAAACTGTTTTTT
>TRBD2|TRBJ2-7|TRBV15|many
CATSTPSSGGGGYNEQYF
TGTGCCACCAGCACGCCAAGTAGCGGGGGCGGAGGCTATAACGAGCAGTACTTC
>TRBD1|TRBJ2-5|TRBV7-2|-
CASSPPGQGGETQYF
TGTGCCAGCAGCCCCCCGGGACAGGGAGGAGAGACCCAGTACTTC
>-|TRBJ1-1|TRBV2|many
CASSGGWGPRNTEAFF
TGTGCCAGCAGTGGGGGGTGGGGACCCAGGAACACTGAAGCTTTCTTT
>-|TRBJ1-1|TRBV7-9|few
CASSPGTPLMNTEAFF
TGTGCCAGCAGCCCCGGGACACCGCTAATGAACACTGAAGCTTTCTTT
>TRBD1|TRBJ2-3|TRBV7-8|few
CASSLQGADTQYF
TGTGCCAGCAGCTTACAGGGGGCAGATACGCAGTATTTT
>-|TRBJ2-5|TRBV6-1|many
CASSGQYQETQYF
TGTGCCAGCAGTGGACAGTATCAGGAGACCCAGTACTTC
>TRBD1|TRBJ1-5|TRBV7-2|-
CASSPDRVGQPQHF
TGCGCCAGCAGTCCCGACAGGGTTGGACAGCCCCAGCATTTT
>TRBD1|TRBJ2-7|TRBV10-3|few
CAISESTGDDEQYF
TGTGCCATCAGTGAGTCGACAGGGGACGACGAGCAGTACTTC
>TRBD1|TRBJ1-3|TRBV7-2|few
CASSLDPGGGGNTIYF
TGTGCCAGCAGCTTAGATCCAGGGGGCGGCGGAAACACCATATATTTT